This is a list of T cell receptor beta chains from one sample in a study of blood T cells in healthy people across ages. MiXCR, applied by TCRdb to the 5' RACE reads, yields one record per CDR3 protein. The table has 1.5 million to 2 million distinct CDR3 sequences, 49% seen once; the top ten hold around 2.1%. The sample comprised blood. The receptor set was obtained from a woman aged 40 to 50 in good health. The CDR3 runs from the conserved cysteine through the conserved F or W. The D gene is left open where the match is weak. Clone size is stated in some rows and not others, as once, few, many or a class when expanded.

j_call: TRBJ1-2; cdr3_length: 17; v_call: TRBV27; d_call: TRBD1; clone_size: few; cdr3_aa: CASSPTRTGWLTYGYTF; cdr3_nt: TGTGCCAGCAGCCCCACTCGGACAGGGTGGCTAACCTATGGCTACACCTTC
j_call: TRBJ2-7; cdr3_length: 16; v_call: TRBV20-1; d_call: TRBD1; clone_size: .; cdr3_aa: CSASAGDRGLKGEQYF; cdr3_nt: TGCAGTGCTAGTGCAGGGGACAGGGGGCTGAAAGGCGAGCAGTACTTC
j_call: TRBJ2-3; cdr3_length: 14; v_call: TRBV5-8; d_call: .; clone_size: once; cdr3_aa: CVSSPSRSTDTQYF; cdr3_nt: TGTGTCAGCAGCCCATCACGGAGCACAGATACGCAGTATTTT
j_call: TRBJ2-1; cdr3_length: 15; v_call: TRBV6-5; d_call: TRBD2; clone_size: few; cdr3_aa: CASSVSGGARVEQFF; cdr3_nt: TGTGCCAGCAGTGTAAGCGGGGGAGCCCGGGTCGAGCAGTTCTTC
j_call: TRBJ2-7; cdr3_length: 12; v_call: TRBV18; d_call: .; clone_size: few; cdr3_aa: CASSPADPEQYF; cdr3_nt: TGTGCCAGCTCACCAGCTGACCCCGAGCAGTACTTC
j_call: TRBJ1-3; cdr3_length: 12; v_call: TRBV20-1; d_call: .; clone_size: .; cdr3_aa: CSAPLRGNTIYF; cdr3_nt: TGCAGTGCCCCCCTTCGTGGAAACACCATATATTTT
j_call: TRBJ2-5; cdr3_length: 14; v_call: TRBV20-1; d_call: TRBD2; clone_size: .; cdr3_aa: CSARVWEGIETQYF; cdr3_nt: TGCAGTGCTAGAGTCTGGGAGGGCATAGAGACCCAGTACTTC
j_call: TRBJ2-3; cdr3_length: 19; v_call: TRBV4-1; d_call: .; clone_size: .; cdr3_aa: CASSQEVVGQTERADTQYF; cdr3_nt: TGCGCCAGCAGCCAAGAGGTGGTGGGCCAAACGGAGAGAGCAGATACGCAGTATTTT
j_call: TRBJ2-7; cdr3_length: 13; v_call: TRBV20-1; d_call: .; clone_size: .; cdr3_aa: CSAPPGPLYEQYF; cdr3_nt: TGCAGTGCCCCTCCGGGGCCCCTCTACGAGCAGTACTTC
j_call: TRBJ1-4; cdr3_length: 13; v_call: TRBV29-1; d_call: .; clone_size: .; cdr3_aa: CSVGGAANEKLFF; cdr3_nt: TGCAGCGTTGGAGGGGCGGCTAATGAAAAACTGTTTTTT
j_call: TRBJ2-1; cdr3_length: 17; v_call: TRBV10-3; d_call: .; clone_size: few; cdr3_aa: CAISGTGRGVFSNEQFF; cdr3_nt: TGTGCCATCAGTGGGACAGGTCGGGGGGTTTTTTCAAATGAGCAGTTCTTC
j_call: TRBJ2-1; cdr3_length: 13; v_call: TRBV27; d_call: TRBD2; clone_size: few; cdr3_aa: CASSGTIYNEQFF; cdr3_nt: TGTGCCAGCAGTGGGACTATCTACAATGAGCAGTTCTTC
j_call: TRBJ2-7; cdr3_length: 15; v_call: TRBV4-2; d_call: TRBD2; clone_size: .; cdr3_aa: CASSQASSGGYEQYF; cdr3_nt: TGTGCCAGCAGCCAAGCGAGTAGCGGGGGTTACGAGCAGTACTTC